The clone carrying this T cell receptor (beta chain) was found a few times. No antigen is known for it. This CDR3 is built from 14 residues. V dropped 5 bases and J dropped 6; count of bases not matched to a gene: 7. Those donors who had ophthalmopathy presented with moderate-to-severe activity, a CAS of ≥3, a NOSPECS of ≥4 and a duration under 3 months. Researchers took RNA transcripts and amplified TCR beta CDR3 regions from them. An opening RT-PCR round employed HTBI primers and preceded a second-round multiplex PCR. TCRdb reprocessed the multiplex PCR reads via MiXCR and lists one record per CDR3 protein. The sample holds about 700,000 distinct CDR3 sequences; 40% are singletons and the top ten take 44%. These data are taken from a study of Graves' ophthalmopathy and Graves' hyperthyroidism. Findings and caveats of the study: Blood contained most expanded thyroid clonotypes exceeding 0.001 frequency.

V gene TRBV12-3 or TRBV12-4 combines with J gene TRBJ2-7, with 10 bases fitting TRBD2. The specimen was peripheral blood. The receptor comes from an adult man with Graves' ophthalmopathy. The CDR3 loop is CASSRSGGLFEQYF. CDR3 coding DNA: TGTGCCAGCAGTCGTAGCGGGGGGCTCTTCGAGCAGTACTTC.